What follows is one T cell receptor (beta chain) and its context. The antigen remains unidentified. cDNA reverse transcribed from extracted RNA served as the sequencing template. TCRdb's table, derived via immunoSEQ multiplex PCR, lists solely in-frame clones and lacks some. The sample lists under 200,000 clones, around three fifths occurring once. CDR3 size: 15 residues. V lost 1 base and J lost 2, with 14 bases in between. Germline V lookup: CDR1 GTSNPN, CDR2 SVGIG (reference sequence). The data were taken from a study of CD8+ T cells in alopecia areata. Study-wide background: Treated patients were given oral tofacitinib, which was dosed at 5 to 10 mg twice daily.

Whole-study findings and limits: Among the top 100, expanded CD8+ clones, as well as scalp clonality, were significantly decreased by tofacitinib. Sequencing of scalp samples also captures resident alphabeta T cells of normal skin.

Indicated treatment: oral pan-JAK inhibitor, 5-10 mg twice daily. Lesional scalp punch biopsies and peripheral blood were collected from alopecia areata patients. The receptor comes from a human donor with alopecia areata. Sequencing was performed on CD4+ T cells sorted from blood, taken at week 24, from a patient treated with tofacitinib. V usage is TRBV30 and J usage is TRBJ2-5, with D possibly TRBD2 on 5 matching bases. Here the CDR3 DNA reads TGTGCCTGGAGTGAGCGGCGAGAGCAGCAAGAGACCCAGTACTTC. As protein: CAWSERREQQETQYF.